The entry below describes one T cell receptor (beta chain). This specimen comes from a study of T cell responses to AZD1222 COVID-19 vaccine. The CDR3 sequence is 15 residues long. Trimming left V 6 bases short and J 4 bases short, with 15 bases between. Germline V gene data show CDR1 as LGHNA and CDR2 as YSLEER. Profiling relied on immunoSEQ multiplex PCR, and the TCRdb table lists in-frame clones only, not all of them. This sample has approximately 110,000 clones, with 80% to 90% found just once. This receptor was taken from an adult in good health. The chain combines TRBV4-3 with TRBJ1-4, with D possibly being TRBD1 (5 bases). Sample: peripheral blood, taken on day 0 of AZD1222 vaccination. The CDR3 sequence is CASSITGTGNEKLFF. In DNA, the CDR3 is TGCGCCAGCAGTATTACCGGGACGGGTAATGAAAAACTGTTTTTT.